This entry concerns a single T cell receptor (beta chain). Its matching antigen is unknown. The germline V gene encodes CDR1 SGHTA and CDR2 FQGNSA. V lost 0 bases to trimming and J lost 5 bases, with 13 bases between them. CDR3 length equals 15 residues. This sample is drawn from a study of T cells in narcolepsy. Study-level results: Autoreactive clonotypes reportedly recurred in blood of same and different patients, not controls.

TCRdb's table, derived via immunoSEQ multiplex PCR, lists solely in-frame clones and lacks some. The data hold about 30,000 clones, with around four fifths observed a single time. This clonotype was sampled from a human donor in good health. Material: memory (CD45RA-) CD4+ T cells from blood. The J gene is TRBJ2-5, the V gene TRBV7-2; perhaps D is TRBD1 or TRBD2 (6 bases each). Here the CDR3 DNA reads TGTGCCAGCAGCTTAGCGTCGGGGGCCGGTGAGACCCAGTACTTC. Amino acid sequence: CASSLASGAGETQYF.